Listed here is a single TCR beta chain. Germline-derived CDR1 and CDR2 are SGHTA and FQGNSA. V lost 3 bases and J lost 6; bases outside the gene matches: 6. There are 14 residues in the CDR3. The data stem from a study of blood T cell repertoires in COVID-19. The repertoire was sequenced with immunoSEQ multiplex PCR; TCRdb's copy has only in-frame clones and lacks some. The sample holds 150,000 to 250,000 clones, more than 75% seen once. The sequenced sample consisted of peripheral blood. This chain connects TRBV7-2 to TRBJ1-2; 8 positions match TRBD1. The TCR originated in a middle-aged woman with COVID-19, enrolled during active disease. The CDR3 nucleotides are TGTGCCAGCAGCTTTTCGGGACAGGTTCATGGCTACACCTTC. It encodes CASSFSGQVHGYTF.